The 2 T cell receptor beta chains below were found in one sample sequenced in a study of CD8 T cells in ankylosing spondylitis (dated by TCRdb to 2016 to 2017). These TCRs' antigens remain unknown. Receptor amplification or capture employed 5' RACE. The sequencing machine was an Illumina HiSeq 2500. Through fastp at Q25 and MiXCR, TCRdb rebuilt clones from the public reads, retaining in-frame beta chains. Entries are consolidated by CDR3 protein sequence, retaining the most common genes and DNA. For this sample there are around 770,000 distinct CDR3 sequences; about 11% appear just once. The top ten clones comprise around 0.51% of the sample. Summary of the overall study and its limitations: A TCR beta motif made up of several highly homologous amino acid variants appeared to be characteristic of blood from ankylosing spondylitis patients.

The sample taken for sequencing was blood, either unsorted or a sorted T cell fraction (not recorded which). These receptors all stem from a male donor with ankylosing spondylitis.

The chain has TRBV3-1 and TRBJ1-6, with D unresolved. There are 13 residues in the CDR3. V lost 1 base and J 9 bases, leaving 7 bases between the germline ends. Germline V lookup: CDR1 LGHDT, CDR2 YNNKEL (reference sequence). CDR3 bases: TGTGCCAGCAGCCAAGTTGCTGGTTCACCCCTCCACTTT. It codes for CASSQVAGSPLHF. Using reference TRBV3-1 and TRBJ1-6 for the parts outside the CDR3, the full variable domain is DTAVSQTPKYLVTQMGNDKSIKCEQNLGHDTMYWYKQDSKKFLKIMFSYNNKELIINETVPNRFSPKSPDKAHLNLHINSLELGDSAVYFCASSQVAGSPLHFGNGTRLTVT.

This clonotype came up many times. The chain has TRBV20-1 and TRBJ2-4; a possible D gene is TRBD2 (5 bases). This CDR3 spans 17 amino acids. V was trimmed by 0 bases and J by 5 bases, leaving 20 bases between them. Germline CDR1 and CDR2: DFQATT and SNEGSKA (reference sequence). The DNA of the CDR3 is TGCAGTGCTAGAGACGCTCAGCGACCCTCGAGGGAAAACATTCAGTACTTC. Encoded protein: CSARDAQRPSRENIQYF.